The sequence of this T cell receptor (beta chain) was determined in a study of T cell responses to AZD1222 COVID-19 vaccine. Looking at the study overall: Second doses at about 4 or about 12 weeks were pooled. The study's findings and limits: Researchers report vaccine-associated CD4 TCRs spanning spike, with dominance at 160-218 and 743-854. Seropositivity was recorded at baseline in only a handful of AZD1222 recipients.

On this clone itself: As yet, its antigen is unknown.

Clones were read by immunoSEQ multiplex PCR, and TCRdb kept only the in-frame ones, dropping some. The sample has about 120,000 clones, about 89% seen once. The V and J ends lost 1 base and 5 bases respectively, with 11 bases between them. CDR1 and CDR2 from the germline V gene are GTSNPN and SVGIG (reference sequence). This CDR3 comprises 13 residues. Specimen: peripheral blood, collected on day 0 of AZD1222 vaccination. This receptor was identified in an adult in good health. V usage is TRBV30 and J usage is TRBJ1-1; D is uncertain. This chain's CDR3 is CAWSASGITEAFF. Written as DNA, the CDR3 is TGTGCCTGGAGTGCTAGCGGGATTACTGAAGCTTTCTTT.